The 3 T cell receptor beta chains below were found in one sample sequenced in a study of blood T cell repertoires in COVID-19 (dated by TCRdb to 2018 to 2021). Library preparation used the immunoSEQ multiplex PCR assay. In TCRdb, the immuneACCESS table is reduced to in-frame sequences with V and J assigned. These tables do not hold every clone; where another copy was compared, an unresolved V gene accounts for under half, and the others remain unexplained. The sample table lists approximately 150,000 clones, 88% of them with a count of one. Jointly, the top ten make up approximately 2.5% of the sample. Material for sequencing was peripheral blood. The origin of the receptors is a human donor with COVID-19, enrolled during active disease. The donor label of this sample is uncertain.

The chain joins TRBV6-1 to TRBJ1-6, with 9 bases that match TRBD1. Germline assignment: CDR1 MNHNS and CDR2 SASEGT. With 3 bases clipped from V and 9 bases from J, the junction kept 6 bases outside the gene matches. The CDR3 runs 15 residues. CDR3 in DNA: TGTGCCAGCAGTGACCAGACAGGGGGGGTTTCACCCCTCCACTTT. Translating gives CASSDQTGGVSPLHF.

The genes are TRBV11-3 and TRBJ1-3, with D perhaps matching TRBD1 (5 bases). The CDR3 has 14 amino acids. Germline V CDR1 and CDR2: SGHNT, YENEEA. Trimming took off 8 bases at V and 0 bases at J, with 11 bases between the two ends. DNA for the CDR3: TGTGCCAGCGGGGGGACCCTCTCTGGAAACACCATATATTTT. Translating gives CASGGTLSGNTIYF. Looking up the rest from reference TRBV11-3 and TRBJ1-3 gives the full variable domain: EAGVVQSPRYKIIEKKQPVAFWCNPISGHNTLYWYLQNLGQGPELLIRYENEEAVDDSQLPKDRFSAERLKGVDSTLKIQPAELGDSAVYLCASGGTLSGNTIYFGEGSWLTVV.

This chain joins TRBV29-1 and TRBJ1-4; no definite D call. This CDR3 comprises 15 residues. Per germline, CDR1 SQVTM and CDR2 ANQGSEA. Trimming left V 7 bases short and J 4 bases short, with 19 bases between. The CDR3 sequence: CSASDPQVNNEKLFF. The CDR3 DNA reads as TGCAGCGCTTCCGACCCCCAGGTCAATAATGAAAAACTGTTTTTT.